Listed here are 18 T cell receptor beta chains from one sample, sequenced in a study of blood T cell repertoires in COVID-19. Assay: immunoSEQ multiplex PCR; the TCRdb copy retains only in-frame clones and omits some. The sample includes roughly 200,000 clones, around 83% of them seen just once. Input material: peripheral blood. These receptors were collected from a man aged 35 to 55 with active or convalescent COVID-19.

J is TRBJ1-2 and V is TRBV29-1; 11 bases fit TRBD1. This CDR3 has 12 amino acids. Germline CDR1 is SQVTM and CDR2 is ANQGSEA. V shed 7 bases, J shed 7 bases, and the junction held 5 bases outside the gene matches. The DNA of the CDR3 is TGCAGCGGAGGACAGGGGGCGGTTGGCTACACCTTC. Translation: CSGGQGAVGYTF.

The rearrangement uses TRBV27 and TRBJ2-1; 11 nucleotides match TRBD2. Germline loops: CDR1 MNHEY, CDR2 SMNVEV (reference sequence). CDR3 length: 18 residues. V lost 8 bases, J lost 6 bases, and 18 bases stayed unmatched. The CDR3 reads CASSSRGTSGPAPNEQFF. CDR3 nucleotide sequence: TGTGCCAGCTCTTCGAGGGGGACTAGCGGCCCGGCACCCAATGAGCAGTTCTTC.

V is TRBV5-1 and J is TRBJ1-4; 8 bases are a match to TRBD1. The germline V gene encodes CDR1 SGHRS and CDR2 YFSETQ. The CDR3 is 15 residues long. V lost 4 bases to trimming and J lost 8 bases; unmatched junction nucleotides: 10. CDR3 DNA: TGCGCCAGCAGCCTGAGGGCCGACAGGGGAGAAAAACTGTTTTTT. The encoded protein is CASSLRADRGEKLFF.

The rearrangement uses TRBV5-4 and TRBJ1-3, with 7 positions matching TRBD1. Per germline, CDR1 SGHNT and CDR2 YYREEE (reference sequence). The CDR3 covers 14 residues. The J segment lost 0 bases and the V segment lost 4 bases, leaving 1 base of the junction unmatched. Here the CDR3 reads CASSRDSSGNTIYF. DNA for the CDR3: TGTGCCAGCAGCCGGGACAGCTCTGGAAACACCATATATTTT.

This chain uses TRBV5-1 with TRBJ1-1; 8 bases map to TRBD1. CDR3 size: 14 residues. V was pared by 3 bases and J by 8 bases, with 9 bases of the junction left unmatched. Germline V gene data show CDR1 as SGHRS and CDR2 as YFSETQ. As DNA, the CDR3 is TGCGCCAGCAGCTCTCAACCAGGGGGCCGGGAAGCTTTCTTT. It yields the protein CASSSQPGGREAFF.

The CDR3 sequence is CASSYSTGIDIQYF. In DNA, the CDR3 is TGTGCCAGCAGTTACTCAACGGGAATCGACATTCAGTACTTC. This rearrangement joins TRBV6-5 to TRBJ2-4; D may be TRBD2 (5 bases). The germline V and J ends were trimmed by 0 bases and 8 bases, with 11 bases remaining between them. The CDR3 is 14 amino acids. Germline CDR1 is MNHEY and CDR2 is SVGAGI.

The rearrangement links TRBV7-8 to TRBJ1-1; perhaps TRBD1 as D (5 bases). Germline CDR1 reads SGHVS; CDR2 reads FQNEAQ. The germline V and J ends were trimmed by 5 bases and 0 bases, with 16 bases remaining between them. The CDR3 runs 16 residues. In DNA, the CDR3 is TGTGCCAGCAGCATGGGGACTTGGGGGGTGAACACTGAAGCTTTCTTT. Amino acids: CASSMGTWGVNTEAFF.

The chain carries TRBV5-1 and TRBJ1-1, with D unclear. The CDR3 runs to 15 residues. Germline-derived CDR1 and CDR2 are SGHRS and YFSETQ. V was pared by 1 base and J by 6 bases, with 16 bases between. Written as DNA, the CDR3 is TGCGCCAGCAGCTTGTACGCAGGATTTGTCGCTGAAGCTTTCTTT. Protein sequence: CASSLYAGFVAEAFF.

This clone has a single count. This rearrangement joins TRBV10-3 to TRBJ1-1; no definite D call. There are 15 residues in the CDR3. Germline CDR1 and CDR2: ENHRY and SYGVKD. Trimming pared 0 bases from V and 0 bases from J, leaving 8 bases between. CDR3 amino acids: CAISESPSMNTEAFF. The CDR3 nucleotides read TGTGCCATCAGTGAGTCACCCTCTATGAACACTGAAGCTTTCTTT.

This chain connects TRBV7-6 to TRBJ2-3, with 8 bases aligning to TRBD1. Per the germline V gene, CDR1 is SGHVS and CDR2 is FNYEAQ. The CDR3 is made up of 15 amino acids. V was clipped by 2 bases and J by 3 bases; unmatched bases: 4. The CDR3 loop reads CASSLQGAWTDTQYF. The CDR3 DNA sequence: TGTGCCAGCAGCTTACAGGGGGCTTGGACAGATACGCAGTATTTT.

This clone has a handful of counts. This chain connects TRBV7-2 to TRBJ2-7; tentatively, D is TRBD2 (6 bases). The CDR3 runs to 15 residues. CDR1 and CDR2 (germline): SGHTA, FQGNSA. V was clipped by 5 bases and J by 3 bases, with 17 bases between them. The CDR3 coding sequence is TGTGCCAGCAGCCCCCAAGGGCAAGCGGGCTACGAGCAGTACTTC. Its protein product is CASSPQGQAGYEQYF.

The chain employs TRBV10-1 and TRBJ2-1; D might be TRBD1 (6 bases). CDR1 is WNHNN, CDR2 SYGVQD, per germline (reference sequence). Trimming pared 11 bases from V and 6 bases from J, leaving 14 bases between. The CDR3 length is 12 residues. CDR3 DNA: TGCGCCTCCCAGGGGTGGGGCAATGAGCAGTTCTTC. Its protein is CASQGWGNEQFF.

The V call is TRBV15, the J call TRBJ1-1; D unclear. The V end was cut by 0 bases, the J end by 4 bases, with 6 bases between. This CDR3 has 13 amino acids. Germline-derived CDR1 and CDR2 are LNHNV and YYDKDF (reference sequence). The CDR3 nucleotides are TGTGCCACCAGCAGAGATCGAGGCACTGAAGCTTTCTTT. The encoded protein is CATSRDRGTEAFF.

A single count supports this clone. The sample has other DNA sequences that encode this CDR3 too. The J gene is TRBJ1-3, the V gene TRBV30, with unresolved D. This CDR3 is built from 12 residues. Trimming cost V 4 bases and J 1 base, with 5 bases left between them. Germline V CDR1 and CDR2: GTSNPN, SVGIG (reference sequence). This CDR3 reads CAWTLSGNTIYF. The CDR3 bases are TGTGCCTGGACTCTTTCTGGAAACACCATATATTTT.

The chain links TRBV6-5 to TRBJ1-3; D is perhaps TRBD1 (6 bases). The CDR3 runs 15 residues. Deletions cut 6 bases from V and 1 base from J, with 13 bases between. Per germline, CDR1 MNHEY and CDR2 SVGAGI. The DNA for the CDR3 is TGTGCCAGCAGGGGTGGGACACCTTCTGGAAACACCATATATTTT. The encoded protein is CASRGGTPSGNTIYF.

J is TRBJ2-1 and V is TRBV6-1, with 7 bases aligning to TRBD2. V was clipped by 0 bases and J by 9 bases; unmatched bases: 5. Germline assignment: CDR1 MNHNS and CDR2 SASEGT. The CDR3 spans 14 residues. The CDR3 here is CASSEAGGRGEQFF. CDR3 nucleotides: TGTGCCAGCAGTGAAGCGGGGGGGAGGGGTGAGCAGTTCTTC.

This clone was seen ten or more times. The chain carries TRBV2 and TRBJ1-5, with 9 bases matching TRBD1. Germline trimming cut 4 bases from V and 0 bases from J; bases unmatched to any gene: 16. The V gene's germline CDR1 is SNHLY and CDR2 FYNNEI. The CDR3 contains 20 residues. CDR3 sequence: CASSVASQGAHEDSNQPQHF. In nucleotides, the CDR3 is TGTGCCAGCAGTGTTGCGTCACAGGGGGCCCACGAAGATAGCAATCAGCCCCAGCATTTT.

This clone was counted a single time. This chain links TRBV6-6 with TRBJ2-1; no clear D gene. The CDR3 consists of 13 residues. The germline CDR1 and CDR2 sequences are MNHNY and SVGAGI (reference sequence). Trimming took off 4 bases at V and 3 bases at J, with 7 bases between the two ends. The CDR3 sequence: CASSSMSYNEQFF. The CDR3, as DNA: TGTGCCAGCAGTTCCATGAGCTACAATGAGCAGTTCTTC.